These T cell receptor beta chains were read from a single sample in a study of T cell repertoires in cytomegalovirus infection. Which antigens these TCRs recognize remains unknown. MiXCR was run by TCRdb on the reads, yielding one entry per CDR3 protein. The profile shows roughly 19,000 distinct CDR3 sequences, roughly 40% of them singletons. Source: CD8+ T cells from cultured PBMCs, taken from culture after CMV antigen stimulation. Receptors originate from a human donor in good health (CMV status not recorded). Some clones in this sample may be carry-over from other donors' samples. Each CDR3 is given with its conserved first and last residue. The D gene is left open where the match is weak. Not all rows give a size; the values are once, few, many and, for expanded clones, a class.

abundance,v_gene,j_gene,d_gene,CDR3aa,CDR3nt
-,TRBV6-1,TRBJ2-5,-,CASSLQDTFQETQYF,TGTGCCAGCAGCCTCCAGGACACATTCCAAGAGACCCAGTACTTC
-,TRBV4-1,TRBJ1-4,TRBD1,CASTKDRDSKEKLFF,TGCGCCAGCACCAAGGACCGGGACAGCAAAGAAAAACTGTTTTTT
many,TRBV11-2,TRBJ2-5,TRBD1,CASSLAHRQGPEQETQYF,TGTGCCAGCAGCTTAGCCCACCGACAGGGGCCGGAACAAGAGACCCAGTACTTC
-,TRBV7-8,TRBJ1-3,-,CASSLAERRRGNTIYF,TGTGCCAGCAGCTTAGCTGAGAGAAGGCGTGGAAACACCATATATTTT
-,TRBV6-5,TRBJ2-1,TRBD2,CASSYSRREGYNEQFF,TGTGCCAGCAGTTACTCGAGGCGGGAGGGTTACAATGAGCAGTTCTTC
many,TRBV6-1,TRBJ1-1,-,CASSEWTNTEAFF,TGTGCCAGCAGTGAATGGACGAACACTGAAGCTTTCTTT
-,TRBV7-9,TRBJ1-3,-,CASLNAGGVSNTIYF,TGTGCCAGCCTCAACGCGGGGGGAGTTTCGAACACCATATATTTT
-,TRBV11-1,TRBJ1-1,-,CASSPFESRNTEAFF,TGTGCCAGCAGCCCCTTCGAATCCCGGAACACTGAAGCTTTCTTT
-,TRBV7-6,TRBJ2-5,TRBD1,CASSNQDRGGEETQYF,TGTGCCAGCAGCAACCAGGACAGGGGAGGCGAAGAGACCCAGTACTTC
many,TRBV19,TRBJ1-1,-,CASSATQGNTEAFF,TGTGCCAGTAGTGCCACCCAGGGGAACACTGAAGCTTTCTTT
many,TRBV7-8,TRBJ1-1,-,CASSPDPVMNTEAFF,TGTGCCAGCAGTCCAGATCCAGTGATGAACACTGAAGCTTTCTTT
few,TRBV18,TRBJ2-7,TRBD1,CASSPRDRDYEQYF,TGTGCCAGCTCACCACGGGACAGGGACTACGAGCAGTACTTC
-,TRBV4-3,TRBJ2-7,-,CASSQERGFSYEQYF,TGCGCCAGCAGCCAAGAACGTGGCTTCTCCTACGAGCAGTACTTC
-,TRBV10-3,TRBJ1-1,-,CAISESVEAFF,TGTGCCATCAGTGAGTCGGTTGAAGCTTTCTTT
-,TRBV25-1,TRBJ2-6,-,CASSASGASGANVLTF,TGTGCCAGCAGTGCAAGTGGGGCCTCTGGGGCCAACGTCCTGACTTTC
few,TRBV7-2,TRBJ2-3,-,CASSQFQGIGSTDTHF,TGTGCCAGCAGTCAGTTCCAGGGAATCGGGAGCACAGATACGCATTTT
many,TRBV7-9,TRBJ2-1,-,CASSSLGGPQFF,TGTGCCAGCAGCTCTTTAGGGGGACCACAGTTCTTC
-,TRBV5-6,TRBJ2-1,TRBD2,CASSRTSGALGVHNEQFF,TGTGCCAGCAGCCGGACTAGCGGGGCCCTCGGGGTCCACAATGAGCAGTTCTTC
-,TRBV28,TRBJ1-2,TRBD1,CASSLIGQGLSGYGYTF,TGTGCCAGCAGCCTCATCGGACAGGGGCTCTCGGGCTATGGCTACACCTTC
-,TRBV4-1,TRBJ2-2,-,CASSQAEAQAGELFF,TGCGCCAGCAGCCAGGCGGAAGCGCAAGCCGGGGAGCTGTTTTTT
many,TRBV7-2,TRBJ1-3,TRBD1,CASRPQGALAGNTIYF,TGTGCCAGCAGACCTCAGGGGGCTTTAGCTGGAAACACCATATATTTT
-,TRBV12-3/TRBV12-4,TRBJ2-1,-,CASSPGGGGEQFF,TGTGCCAGCAGTCCAGGGGGGGGTGGGGAGCAGTTCTTC
few,TRBV6-2/TRBV6-3,TRBJ1-5,-,CASSYRQPSNQPQHF,TGTGCCAGCAGTTACCGGCAGCCTAGCAATCAGCCCCAGCATTTT
once,TRBV18,TRBJ2-7,-,CASSPQRILVSYEQYF,TGTGCCAGCTCACCACAACGCATCCTGGTCTCCTACGAGCAGTACTTC
few,TRBV6-1,TRBJ2-5,-,CASSEAWHQETQYF,TGTGCCAGCAGTGAAGCGTGGCACCAAGAGACCCAGTACTTC
-,TRBV6-1,TRBJ2-3,-,CATSVSLADTQYF,TGTGCCACTTCAGTAAGTCTTGCAGATACGCAGTATTTT
few,TRBV7-2,TRBJ2-7,-,CASSSSSRGSGEQYF,TGTGCCAGCAGCTCCTCAAGTAGAGGGAGTGGGGAGCAGTACTTC
few,TRBV19,TRBJ2-3,-,CASSIQGTDTQYF,TGTGCCAGTAGTATACAGGGTACAGATACGCAGTATTTT
once,TRBV16,TRBJ2-1,-,CASSQGPGYNEQFF,TGTGCCAGCAGCCAAGGTCCGGGGTACAATGAGCAGTTCTTC
few,TRBV28,TRBJ1-1,-,CASSLAMGLGAEAFF,TGTGCCAGCAGTTTAGCTATGGGGTTAGGTGCTGAAGCTTTCTTT
-,TRBV5-6,TRBJ2-2,-,CASSARPKNTGELFF,TGTGCCAGCAGCGCACGCCCGAAGAACACCGGGGAGCTGTTTTTT
-,TRBV27,TRBJ1-4,-,CASSLSGRGSVLNEKLFF,TGTGCCAGCAGTTTATCTGGCAGGGGTTCAGTCCTCAATGAAAAACTGTTTTTT
few,TRBV7-2,TRBJ2-7,-,CASSSQGADNEQYF,TGTGCCAGCAGCTCACAGGGAGCCGACAACGAGCAGTACTTC
-,TRBV7-9,TRBJ2-1,-,CASSLQGF,TGTGCCAGCAGCTTACAGGGCTTC
-,TRBV5-5,TRBJ1-5,TRBD1,CASSLTGGVGQPQHF,TGTGCCAGCAGCTTAACAGGGGGCGTCGGGCAGCCCCAGCATTTT
-,TRBV19,TRBJ2-7,TRBD1,CASSKPGQGHEEQYF,TGTGCCAGTTCGAAACCGGGACAGGGGCATGAAGAGCAGTACTTC
once,TRBV6-6,TRBJ2-7,-,CASSYGTYSSYEQYF,TGTGCCAGCAGTTACGGGACTTATAGCTCCTACGAGCAGTACTTC
-,TRBV7-9,TRBJ2-7,-,CASSLAGGGLAYEQYF,TGTGCCAGCAGCTTAGCGGGAGGAGGATTAGCCTACGAGCAGTACTTC
few,TRBV5-6,TRBJ1-3,-,CASSLSSGMYRDTIYF,TGTGCCAGCAGCTTGAGTTCAGGAATGTATCGGGACACCATATATTTT